The 15 T cell receptor beta chains given below trace back to one sample, sequenced in a study of regulatory T cells in long-lasting Graves disease. Libraries of TCR beta came from iRepertoire HTBI primers plus Arm-PCR of CDR3 regions. MiXCR was run by TCRdb on the multiplex PCR reads, yielding one entry per CDR3 protein. The data hold about 470,000 distinct CDR3 sequences, with under 25% observed a single time. The time point was: persistent/refractory GD, antithyroid drugs over 5 years with positive TRAb. RNA from PBMCs was the source of the TCR library. The sequenced sample was peripheral blood mononuclear cells (PBMCs), obtained when the disease was refractory, from a patient treated with antithyroid drugs. Receptor source: a female donor with Graves disease.

In the case of this clonotype: This may be a read error: a much more frequent sequence differs by one nucleotide. The V and J genes are TRBV6-9 and TRBJ2-7; 10 bases are shared with TRBD1. Looked up from germline, CDR1 is MNHGY and CDR2 is SVAAGI. Losses at the gene ends were 3 bases for V and 3 bases for J; bases not matched to a gene: 2. The CDR3 is 14 residues long. The CDR3 is CASSYGTGDYEQYF. DNA for the CDR3: TGTGCCAGCAGTTACGGGACAGGGGACTACGAGCAGTACTTC.

The gene calls are TRBV15 and TRBJ2-1, with D uncertain. The CDR3 covers 17 residues. Trimming cost V 0 bases and J 4 bases, with 16 bases left between them. Germline V gives CDR1 LNHNV, CDR2 YYDKDF (reference sequence). CDR3 DNA: TGTGCCACCAGCAGAGATAGGCTAACAGTACCTTACAATGAGCAGTTCTTC. As protein: CATSRDRLTVPYNEQFF.

The V call is TRBV20-1, the J call TRBJ2-5; TRBD2 might be the D (6 bases). From germline, CDR1 is DFQATT and CDR2 SNEGSKA (reference sequence). V dropped 1 base and J dropped 3 bases, with 15 bases sitting between them. The CDR3 has 15 residues. For the CDR3, the DNA is TGCAGTGCTAGAGGTCTAATACTAGCAGAAGAGACCCAGTACTTC. It encodes CSARGLILAEETQYF.

This clonotype was seen at least ten times. The genes are TRBV27 and TRBJ2-7; D may be TRBD1 (6 bases). This CDR3 is built from 14 residues. Germline lookup yields CDR1 MNHEY and CDR2 SMNVEV (reference sequence). Trimming removed 5 bases at V and 2 bases at J, with 13 bases between. CDR3 coding DNA: TGTGCCAGCAGTCCCTCGACAGGACCCTACGAGCAGTACTTC. Amino acids: CASSPSTGPYEQYF.

This clonotype was recorded once. This may stem from a read error, because a much larger clone lies one nucleotide away. The chain links TRBV7-2 to TRBJ1-5; the D gene is possibly TRBD1 (5 bases). The germline CDR1 and CDR2 sequences are SGHTA and FQGNSA. The CDR3 has 14 amino acids. CDR3 sequence: CAGSGSGGDQPQHF. CDR3 nucleotides: TGTGCCGGCAGCGGGAGTGGGGGGGATCAGCCCCAGCATTTT.

The rearrangement joins TRBV7-2 to TRBJ2-4; 9 positions agree with TRBD1. This CDR3 comprises 14 residues. Unmatched junction bases numbered 5, after V lost 5 bases and J lost 6 bases. Germline V gives CDR1 SGHTA, CDR2 FQGNSA. The CDR3 region is CASSATGGPNIQYF. The CDR3 coding sequence is TGTGCCAGCAGCGCCACAGGGGGCCCAAACATTCAGTACTTC.

The chain recombines TRBV7-9 with TRBJ1-2, with a tentative D call TRBD1 (6 bases). The CDR3 spans 15 residues. Germline loops: CDR1 SEHNR, CDR2 FQNEAQ (reference sequence). The V and J ends lost 4 bases and 1 base respectively, with 13 bases between them. CDR3 sequence: CASSWGQLINYGYTF. In nucleotides, the CDR3 is TGTGCCAGCAGCTGGGGACAACTTATTAACTATGGCTACACCTTC.

The V and J genes are TRBV9 and TRBJ2-2; TRBD2 matches at 10 bases. CDR1 and CDR2 (germline): SGDLS, YYNGEE. The CDR3 sequence is 19 residues long. V gave up 0 bases and J gave up 1 base; unmatched junction bases: 9. CDR3 sequence: CASSVGLASGGVNTGELFF. The DNA of the CDR3 is TGTGCCAGCAGCGTAGGTTTGGCTAGCGGGGGAGTGAACACCGGGGAGCTGTTTTTT.

About this clonotype itself: The junction shows a germline mismatch at one end, possibly a read error. The CDR3 protein is CASSLGRTSSYEQHF. The CDR3 coding sequence is TGTGCCAGCAGCTTAGGGAGGACTAGTTCCTACGAGCAGCACTTC. The chain employs TRBV13 and TRBJ2-7; TRBD2 matches at 7 bases. The CDR3 totals 15 residues. Germline-derived CDR1 and CDR2 are PRHDT and FYEKMQ (reference sequence).

This clonotype was seen ten or more times. The DNA for the CDR3 is TGTGCCAGCAGAAGGACAGGGGGAGGTACCGGGGAGCTGTTTTTT. It specifies CASRRTGGGTGELFF. The chain joins TRBV28 to TRBJ2-2, with 10 bases lining up with TRBD1. J lost 5 bases, V lost 6 bases, and 6 bases had no gene match. The CDR3 sequence is 15 residues long. Germline V gene lookup returns CDR1 MDHEN and CDR2 SYDVKM.

Details on this clonotype: Mismatch with germline at one junction end may stem from a read error. The chain couples TRBV12-3 or TRBV12-4 to TRBJ2-5; 7 bases fit TRBD1. This CDR3 contains 13 residues. The CDR3 DNA is TGTGCCAGCAGCCTGACAGGGAGAGAGCCCCAGTACTTC. Its protein product is CASSLTGREPQYF.

In this sample, this clonotype turned up many times. The V and J genes are TRBV28 and TRBJ2-7; possibly TRBD1 or TRBD2 for D (6 bases each). The CDR3 has 14 amino acids. V gave up 9 bases and J gave up 3 bases, with 18 bases separating them. Germline assignment: CDR1 MDHEN and CDR2 SYDVKM. CDR3 residues: CASQEGGGFYEQYF. CDR3 nucleotide sequence: TGTGCCAGTCAAGAGGGGGGTGGTTTCTACGAGCAGTACTTC.

This clonotype was seen many times. This rearrangement joins TRBV28 to TRBJ1-1, with D unresolved. The CDR3 consists of 13 residues. Trimming shortened V by 6 bases and J by 0 bases, and 8 bases separated the two germline ends. Germline V gene sequence: CDR1 MDHEN, CDR2 SYDVKM. As DNA, the CDR3 is TGTGCCAGCAGCTTCTGGTTGAACACTGAAGCTTTCTTT. This translates into CASSFWLNTEAFF.

This clonotype was counted only a few times. The rearrangement links TRBV4-1 to TRBJ1-2, with 9 bases aligning to TRBD1. Germline V gene sequence: CDR1 MGHRA, CDR2 YSYEKL. The CDR3 is 17 residues long. The V gene end was trimmed by 4 bases and the J gene end by 6 bases; junction bases not matched to a gene: 15. The CDR3 bases are TGCGCCAGCAGCCCGGGAGCCCATAACAGGGGGCGGGATGGCTACACCTTC. Amino acids: CASSPGAHNRGRDGYTF.

The V and J genes are TRBV20-1 and TRBJ2-2, with D maybe TRBD1 (6 bases). Trimming left V 3 bases short and J 5 bases short, with 10 bases between. CDR1 is DFQATT and CDR2 is SNEGSKA in the germline V gene (reference sequence). This CDR3 has 13 residues. The DNA of the CDR3 is TGCAGTGCTAGGCCCAGGGGAACCGGGGAGCTGTTTTTT. It encodes CSARPRGTGELFF.